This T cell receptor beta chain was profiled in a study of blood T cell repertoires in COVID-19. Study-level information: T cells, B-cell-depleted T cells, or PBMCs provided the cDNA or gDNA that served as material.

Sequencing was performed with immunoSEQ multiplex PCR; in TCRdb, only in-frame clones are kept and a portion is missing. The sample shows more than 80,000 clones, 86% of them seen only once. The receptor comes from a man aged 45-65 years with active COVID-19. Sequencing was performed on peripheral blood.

CDR3: CASSARDSEAFSYNSPLHF. The CDR3 region has the DNA TGTGCCAGCAGCGCCCGGGACTCAGAGGCGTTTTCCTATAATTCACCCCTCCACTTT. The chain links TRBV5-5 to TRBJ1-6; D is perhaps TRBD1 (5 bases). Trimming shortened V by 4 bases and J by 1 base, and 21 bases separated the two germline ends. The CDR3 is 19 residues long. Germline V gene data show CDR1 as SGHKS and CDR2 as YYEKEE (reference sequence).